The T cell receptor beta chain described here comes from a study of T cell responses to AZD1222 COVID-19 vaccine. As for this clone: Its antigen is unidentified.

The V gene's germline CDR1 is MDHEN and CDR2 SYDVKM. The CDR3 runs to 15 residues. V lost 5 bases and J lost 3; bases outside the gene matches: 7. TCRdb's copy holds only in-frame clones and misses some; the assay was immunoSEQ multiplex PCR. The sample lists 140,000 to 150,000 clones; approximately 89% were seen once. Findings and limits, study-wide: Females made up more of the donors, who were largely white British, and clonal diversity may have come out too low. Seropositive status at baseline applied to only six AZD1222 recipients.

Sequencing was performed on peripheral blood, taken 28 days after the second AZD1222 dose. The TCR sequence derives from an adult who received the AZD1222 COVID-19 vaccine. The V gene is TRBV28, the J gene TRBJ2-1, with 7 bases identical to TRBD1. In nucleotides, the CDR3 is TGTGCCAGCAGTGTCGGGACAGACTTCTACAATGAGCAGTTCTTC. Translating it yields CASSVGTDFYNEQFF.